These 10 T cell receptor beta chains were all obtained from the same sample, sequenced in a study of CD8 T cells in ankylosing spondylitis. TCRdb re-analysed the 5' RACE reads in MiXCR, keeping a single row per CDR3 protein. The table includes approximately 260,000 distinct CDR3 sequences, over 15% detected once. The sequenced sample was blood, either unsorted or a sorted T cell fraction (not recorded which). Every receptor here comes from a male donor with ankylosing spondylitis or in good health (not recorded which).

This clonotype was seen many times. The V and J genes are TRBV3-1 and TRBJ2-7, with TRBD1 identical over 10 bases. Trimming at V came to 4 bases and at J to 5 bases, leaving 5 bases not matched to a gene. CDR1 LGHDT and CDR2 YNNKEL come from the germline V gene (reference sequence). The CDR3 spans 14 residues. As DNA, the CDR3 is TGTGCCAGCAGCCCCGGGACAGGGGTCCACGAGCAGTACTTC. Residues: CASSPGTGVHEQYF.

The sample holds a few counts of this clonotype. The chain employs TRBV5-1 and TRBJ2-7, with D unclear. V dropped 7 bases and J dropped 1 base, with 12 bases sitting between them. Germline V CDR1 and CDR2: SGHRS, YFSETQ. The CDR3 runs to 13 residues. CDR3 region: CASAVGLSYEQYF. CDR3 sequence (DNA): TGCGCCAGCGCGGTGGGTCTATCCTACGAGCAGTACTTC.

CDR3 residues: CAIRSDYYEQYF. CDR3 nucleotide sequence: TGTGCCATCAGGTCTGATTACTACGAGCAGTACTTC. This chain connects TRBV10-3 to TRBJ2-7; no clear D gene. Germline-derived CDR1 and CDR2 are ENHRY and SYGVKD. Trimming left V 6 bases short and J 3 bases short, with 9 bases between. The CDR3 runs to 12 residues.

The chain links TRBV4-1 to TRBJ2-5; 8 bases align to TRBD1. The CDR3 length is 15 residues. Trimming cost V 0 bases and J 0 bases; bases outside gene matches: 0. Germline V gene lookup returns CDR1 MGHRA and CDR2 YSYEKL. CDR3 protein: CASSQEDRDQETQYF. The CDR3 nucleotides are TGCGCCAGCAGCCAAGAGGACAGGGACCAAGAGACCCAGTACTTC.

This clonotype was counted a few times. The CDR3 is CASSEQDSHNQPQHF. The CDR3 nucleotides read TGTGCCAGCAGTGAACAGGACAGCCACAATCAGCCCCAGCATTTT. V gene TRBV2 combines with J gene TRBJ1-5; tentatively, D is TRBD1 (6 bases). Trimming shortened V by 2 bases and J by 3 bases, and 11 bases separated the two germline ends. CDR3 length: 15 amino acids. CDR1 is SNHLY, CDR2 FYNNEI, per germline.

This chain links TRBV29-1 with TRBJ2-1, with 8 bases that match TRBD2. Germline V gene data show CDR1 as SQVTM and CDR2 as ANQGSEA. This CDR3 region has 14 residues. V shed 4 bases and J 4 bases; nucleotides not matched to a gene: 6. The chain's CDR3 is CSVAGTRKYNEQFF. CDR3 DNA sequence: TGCAGCGTTGCCGGGACTAGGAAGTACAATGAGCAGTTCTTC.

This sequence joins TRBV15 and TRBJ1-5; the D is unclear. The CDR3 loop spans 13 amino acids. V lost 3 bases, J lost 6 bases, and 9 bases lay in between. Germline V CDR1 and CDR2: LNHNV, YYDKDF (reference sequence). The CDR3 loop is CATSSESRQPQHF. Here the CDR3 DNA reads TGTGCCACCAGCAGTGAGTCACGTCAGCCCCAGCATTTT.

A single count supports this clonotype. The gene calls are TRBV7-3 and TRBJ2-2; D possibly corresponds to TRBD2 (5 bases). Trimming cost V 0 bases and J 6 bases, with 11 bases left between them. The CDR3 contains 15 residues. Looked up from germline, CDR1 is SGHTA and CDR2 is FQGTGA. CDR3 DNA sequence: TGTGCCAGCAGCTTAACGGGAGAGCTACCCGGGGAGCTGTTTTTT. This gives the protein CASSLTGELPGELFF. Based on the CDR3 plus reference TRBV7-3 and TRBJ2-2, the full variable domain is GAGVSQTPSNKVTEKGKYVELRCDPISGHTALYWYRQSLGQGPEFLIYFQGTGAADDSGLPNDRFFAVRPEGSVSTLKIQRTERGDSAVYLCASSLTGELPGELFFGEGSRLTVL.

The chain recombines TRBV6-1 with TRBJ2-7, with TRBD2 identical over 13 bases. Germline CDR1 MNHNS, CDR2 SASEGT. The CDR3 is 15 amino acids. After removal of 5 bases from V and 4 bases from J, the junction contained 5 bases not matched to a gene. The CDR3 region has the DNA TGTGCCAGCAGTAAACTAGCGGGAGGGAGGTACGAGCAGTACTTC. It encodes CASSKLAGGRYEQYF.

The chain has TRBV6-1 and TRBJ2-7; TRBD1 might be the D (6 bases). This CDR3 is built from 13 residues. In germline, CDR1 is MNHNS, CDR2 SASEGT. V lost 8 bases and J lost 7, with 18 bases in between. The CDR3 spells CASGDGGTGEQYF. CDR3 coding DNA: TGTGCCAGCGGGGATGGGGGCACTGGGGAGCAGTACTTC.